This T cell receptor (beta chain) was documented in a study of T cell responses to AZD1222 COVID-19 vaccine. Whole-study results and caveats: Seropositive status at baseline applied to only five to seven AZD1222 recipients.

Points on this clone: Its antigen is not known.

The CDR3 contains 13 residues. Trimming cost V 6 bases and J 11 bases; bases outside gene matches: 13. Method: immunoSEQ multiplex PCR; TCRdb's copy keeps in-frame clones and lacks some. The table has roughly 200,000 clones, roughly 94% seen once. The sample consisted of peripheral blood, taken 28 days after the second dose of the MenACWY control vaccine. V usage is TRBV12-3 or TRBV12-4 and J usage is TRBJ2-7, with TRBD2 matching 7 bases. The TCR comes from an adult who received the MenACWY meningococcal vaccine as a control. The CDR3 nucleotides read TGTGCCAGCAGGTCGGGGGTTGGACTAGAGGAGTACTTC. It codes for CASRSGVGLEEYF.